This T cell receptor beta chain is from a study of blood T cell repertoires in COVID-19. The V and J ends lost 3 bases and 4 bases, in that order; junction bases with no gene match: 11. In germline, CDR1 is SGHRS, CDR2 YFSETQ. The CDR3 has 16 residues. Profiled with immunoSEQ multiplex PCR; TCRdb holds only in-frame clones, not every one. The sample yields 100,000 to 120,000 clones, about 85% seen once. The receptor's source is a man aged 35 to 55 with acute or convalescent COVID-19. The rearrangement uses TRBV5-1 and TRBJ2-3; 7 bases are a match to TRBD2. The sample consisted of peripheral blood. Here the CDR3 DNA reads TGCGCCAGCAGCTGGGGGTCTAGCGGAGGGGCAGATACGCAGTATTTT. Its protein is CASSWGSSGGADTQYF.